The 27 T cell receptor beta chains in this list originate from one sample, sequenced in a study of T cells in Graves' hyperthyroidism and ophthalmopathy. Amplified TCR beta CDR3 regions came from RNA transcripts. The HTBI set primed first-round TCR CDR3 RT-PCR. TCRdb reprocessed the multiplex PCR reads via MiXCR and lists one record per CDR3 protein. Here the sample spans 450,000 to 650,000 distinct CDR3 sequences, approximately 15% being singletons. The sequenced sample consisted of blood. The receptors derive from a woman between 18 and 29 years old with Graves' ophthalmopathy.

This chain connects TRBV20-1 to TRBJ2-7; 9 bases match TRBD1. CDR1 DFQATT and CDR2 SNEGSKA come from the germline V gene (reference sequence). Unmatched junction bases numbered 13, after V lost 0 bases and J lost 4 bases. The CDR3 is 17 residues long. For the CDR3, the DNA is TGCAGTGCTAGAGATCGCCCCCCGGGACAGGGTGCTTACGAGCAGTACTTC. Its translation: CSARDRPPGQGAYEQYF.

CDR3 nucleotides: TGTGCCAGCGAAGACATCCAGAGGGAAAATGAGCAGTTCTTC. It is translated as CASEDIQRENEQFF. J is TRBJ2-1 and V is TRBV25-1; TRBD2 is a possible D gene (5 bases). Germline V gene sequence: CDR1 MGHDK, CDR2 SYGVNS. Trimming stripped 8 bases from V and 7 bases from J, with 18 bases between. This CDR3 comprises 14 residues.

The sample holds a few counts of this clonotype. The germline gene is not matched at one end of the junction; a read error may be the cause. The chain uses TRBV19 and TRBJ2-7; 7 nucleotides agree with TRBD1. CDR3 length equals 14 residues. Germline V gene data show CDR1 as LNHDA and CDR2 as SQIVND (reference sequence). CDR3 bases: TGTGCCAGTAGTCTAGACAGGGCTCACTACGAGCAGTACTTC. It specifies CASSLDRAHYEQYF. Together with reference TRBV19 and TRBJ2-7, the CDR3 gives the full variable domain: DGGITQSPKYLFRKEGQNVTLSCEQNLNHDAMYWYRQDPGQGLRLIYYSQIVNDFQKGDIAEGYSVSREKKESFPLTVTSAQKNPTAFYLCASSLDRAHYEQYFGPGTRLTVT.

As DNA, the CDR3 is TGTGCCAGTGGGATCCGGAGATCCGCCGGGGAGCTGTTTTTT. Translating gives CASGIRRSAGELFF. The J gene is TRBJ2-2, the V gene TRBV7-2; D unresolved. CDR1 is SGHTA and CDR2 is FQGNSA in the germline V gene. V was pared by 9 bases and J by 6 bases, with 17 bases between. The CDR3 runs 14 residues. Full variable domain (outside the CDR3, taken from reference TRBV7-2 and TRBJ2-2): GAGVSQSPSNKVTEKGKDVELRCDPISGHTALYWYRQSLGQGLEFLIYFQGNSAPDKSGLPSDRFSAERTGGSVSTLTIQRTQQEDSAVYLCASGIRRSAGELFFGEGSRLTVL.

This clonotype was counted only a few times. The J gene is TRBJ1-3, the V gene TRBV12-3 or TRBV12-4; D remains ambiguous. V was clipped by 7 bases and J by 0 bases, with 10 bases between them. CDR3 length: 14 residues. CDR3 region: CASTRPFSGNTIYF. The CDR3 DNA is TGTGCCAGCACCCGGCCTTTCTCTGGAAACACCATATATTTT.

On this clonotype itself: The junction shows a germline mismatch at one end, possibly a read error. The V and J genes are TRBV7-2 and TRBJ2-5, with TRBD1 matching over 7 bases. CDR3 length: 13 residues. Germline loops: CDR1 SGHTA, CDR2 FQGNSA. The CDR3 protein is CASSAGTAETQYF. The CDR3 DNA sequence: TGTGCTAGCAGCGCCGGGACAGCAGAGACCCAGTACTTC. The variable domain in full, completed from reference TRBV7-2 and TRBJ2-5, reads GAGVSQSPSNKVTEKGKDVELRCDPISGHTALYWYRQSLGQGLEFLIYFQGNSAPDKSGLPSDRFSAERTGGSVSTLTIQRTQQEDSAVYLCASSAGTAETQYFGPGTRLLVL.

This clonotype was detected many times. The rearrangement joins TRBV7-2 to TRBJ2-4; D not certain. V lost 4 bases and J lost 0, with 10 bases in between. Germline-derived CDR1 and CDR2 are SGHTA and FQGNSA. The CDR3 covers 15 residues. CDR3: CASSYDWVAKNIQYF. The CDR3 coding sequence is TGTGCCAGCAGCTATGATTGGGTAGCCAAAAACATTCAGTACTTC.

The V call is TRBV25-1, the J call TRBJ1-2; 7 bases match TRBD1. The J segment lost 6 bases and the V segment lost 8 bases, leaving 9 bases of the junction unmatched. Germline CDR1 MGHDK, CDR2 SYGVNS. The CDR3 is 13 residues long. CDR3 protein: CASPGGRVDGYTF. The CDR3 DNA reads TGTGCCAGCCCAGGGGGTCGAGTGGATGGCTACACCTTC.

This clonotype was counted only a few times. The V and J genes are TRBV4-1 and TRBJ2-3; D may correspond to TRBD1 or TRBD2 (5 bases each). CDR3 size: 17 residues. CDR1 is MGHRA, CDR2 YSYEKL, per germline. Trimming cost V 2 bases and J 5 bases, with 20 bases left between them. In DNA form, the CDR3 reads TGCGCCAGCAGCCAATCAATGGTAGGGCAGAGGGGAGATACGCAGTATTTT. Amino acids: CASSQSMVGQRGDTQYF.

On this clonotype itself: A much larger clonotype is one base distant, so this may be a read error. This chain uses TRBV28 with TRBJ2-7; TRBD1 matches 7 bases. Germline assignment: CDR1 MDHEN and CDR2 SYDVKM. This CDR3 is 12 amino acids long. The CDR3 DNA sequence: TGTGTCAGCAGCCCGACAGGGACCGAGCAGTACTTC. This gives the protein CVSSPTGTEQYF.

This clonotype was seen more than once but under ten times. A read error may account for a junction end that differs from germline. The chain couples TRBV12-3 or TRBV12-4 to TRBJ1-1; D perhaps matches TRBD1 (5 bases). CDR3 length: 14 residues. CDR3 nucleotide sequence: TGTGCCAGCAGTCCTGGGGGGGGAAACACTGAAGCTTCCTTT. Translated: CASSPGGGNTEASF.

The sample holds many counts of this clonotype. The chain combines TRBV7-9 with TRBJ2-2; the D gene is possibly TRBD2 (6 bases). The CDR3 is made up of 16 amino acids. Germline-derived CDR1 and CDR2 are SEHNR and FQNEAQ (reference sequence). V lost 2 bases, J lost 0 bases, and 10 bases lay in between. CDR3 in amino acids: CASSLSLATNTGELFF. The CDR3 bases are TGTGCCAGCAGCTTATCGCTAGCGACGAACACCGGGGAGCTGTTTTTT.

This clonotype came up many times. The V and J genes are TRBV15 and TRBJ2-7, with D unresolved. The germline V gene has CDR1 LNHNV and CDR2 YYDKDF (reference sequence). The CDR3 runs to 15 residues. Trimming shortened V by 0 bases and J by 2 bases, and 11 bases separated the two germline ends. The DNA for the CDR3 is TGTGCCACCAGCAGAGAAGAGCACGGACCCTACGAGCAGTACTTC. Its translation is CATSREEHGPYEQYF.

In its sample, this clonotype was seen many times. The rearrangement uses TRBV6-1 and TRBJ1-1; the D gene is possibly TRBD1 (6 bases). This CDR3 region has 16 residues. The germline gives CDR1 MNHNS, CDR2 SASEGT. V shed 6 bases and J shed 1 base, with 18 bases lying between them. This CDR3 reads CASSKDQGIGNTEAFF. The CDR3 coding sequence is TGTGCCAGCAGCAAGGACCAGGGGATAGGGAACACTGAAGCTTTCTTT.

Notes on this clonotype: Since a much larger clone is just one base distant, this may be a read error. The chain carries TRBV28 and TRBJ1-1, with D hard to call. The germline V gene has CDR1 MDHEN and CDR2 SYDVKM. The V gene lost 8 bases and the J gene lost 0 bases, with 16 bases spanning the gap. This CDR3 spans 15 amino acids. The CDR3 DNA is TGTGCCAGCGTCACTCCGGACCACCTGAACACTGAAGCTTTCTTT. This translates into CASVTPDHLNTEAFF.

The J gene is TRBJ2-1, the V gene TRBV4-1; 9 positions agree with TRBD2. Germline CDR1 MGHRA, CDR2 YSYEKL. CDR3 length: 15 amino acids. Trimming took 1 base from V and 7 from J; bases not matched to a gene: 5. CDR3 in amino acids: CASSQVGSGRNEQFF. The CDR3 DNA follows: TGCGCCAGCAGCCAAGTTGGTAGCGGGAGAAATGAGCAGTTCTTC.

The chain employs TRBV18 and TRBJ2-5; no clear D gene. This CDR3 is 15 amino acids long. With 3 bases removed from V and 2 bases from J, the gap between germline ends came to 13 bases. Germline-derived CDR1 and CDR2 are KGHSH and LQKENI. CDR3 sequence: CASSPFSAGQETQYF. The CDR3 region has the DNA TGTGCCAGCTCACCCTTTTCGGCCGGGCAAGAGACCCAGTACTTC.

This clonotype has ten or more counts. The V gene is TRBV6-1, the J gene TRBJ2-7; a weak D match, TRBD2 (5 bases). The CDR3 totals 13 residues. V lost 7 bases to trimming and J lost 4 bases, with 14 bases between them. CDR1 is MNHNS, CDR2 SASEGT, per germline. CDR3 protein: CASTGLEVYEQYF. CDR3 nucleotides: TGTGCCAGCACGGGCCTGGAGGTATACGAGCAGTACTTC.

This clonotype was detected ten times or more. This chain connects TRBV20-1 to TRBJ2-3; D possibly corresponds to TRBD2 (6 bases). V lost 2 bases, J lost 4 bases, and 16 bases lay in between. Germline V gives CDR1 DFQATT, CDR2 SNEGSKA (reference sequence). This CDR3 is built from 15 residues. CDR3 bases: TGCAGTGCTAGACCCTCTAGCGCGCATGCAGATACGCAGTATTTT. Protein sequence: CSARPSSAHADTQYF.

This clonotype was detected ten times or more. The chain couples TRBV7-3 to TRBJ2-1, with D possibly being TRBD1 or TRBD2 (5 bases each). The CDR3 length is 15 residues. The V and J ends lost 4 bases and 5 bases respectively, with 15 bases between them. Germline V gene data show CDR1 as SGHTA and CDR2 as FQGTGA. The CDR3: CASSSEWDGHNEQFF. The CDR3 DNA follows: TGTGCCAGCAGCTCCGAATGGGACGGACACAATGAGCAGTTCTTC.

This clonotype has at least ten counts. The chain recombines TRBV30 with TRBJ1-5; 8 bases line up with TRBD1. The junction had 3 bases not matched to a gene; V was cut back by 0 bases and J by 5 bases. The V gene's germline CDR1 is GTSNPN and CDR2 SVGIG (reference sequence). The CDR3 totals 14 residues. The CDR3 DNA follows: TGTGCCTGGAGTGTAGGACAGGGACATCAGCCCCAGCATTTT. Translation gives CAWSVGQGHQPQHF.

This clonotype has at least ten counts. The rearrangement links TRBV7-3 to TRBJ2-3; D unresolved. The ends were cut back, 1 base at V and 5 bases at J, with 7 bases in the middle. This CDR3 spans 13 amino acids. Looked up from germline, CDR1 is SGHTA and CDR2 is FQGTGA. The CDR3: CASSLILVDTQYF. The DNA of the CDR3 is TGTGCCAGCAGCTTAATCTTGGTAGATACGCAGTATTTT.

This chain uses TRBV9 with TRBJ1-1; no firm D call. The CDR3 totals 13 residues. V was cut by 0 bases and J by 4 bases, with 7 bases left in between. Germline CDR1 is SGDLS and CDR2 is YYNGEE. This chain's CDR3 is CASSVVRSTEAFF. For the CDR3, the DNA is TGTGCCAGCAGCGTAGTCAGAAGCACTGAAGCTTTCTTT.

In this sample, this clonotype turned up a few times. The rearrangement links TRBV11-2 to TRBJ2-1, with TRBD2 matching over 14 bases. The CDR3 totals 21 residues. CDR1 and CDR2 from the germline V gene are SGHAT and FQNNGV. J was trimmed by 3 bases and V by 1 base; bases with no gene match: 14. The CDR3 protein is CASSLVYRTSGRSLVYNEQFF. The CDR3 bases are TGTGCCAGCAGCTTAGTTTATCGGACTAGCGGGAGGTCACTTGTCTACAATGAGCAGTTCTTC. Filled out from reference TRBV11-2 and TRBJ2-1, the complete variable domain reads EAGVAQSPRYKIIEKRQSVAFWCNPISGHATLYWYQQILGQGPKLLIQFQNNGVVDDSQLPKDRFSAERLKGVDSTLKIQPAKLEDSAVYLCASSLVYRTSGRSLVYNEQFFGPGTRLTVL.

The table lists this clonotype with many counts. The genes are TRBV7-9 and TRBJ2-7, with 11 bases identical to TRBD2. The trim removed 1 base at V and 3 bases at J, leaving 2 bases unmatched. In germline, CDR1 is SEHNR, CDR2 FQNEAQ (reference sequence). CDR3 size: 15 residues. Here the CDR3 reads CASSLGGTSGYEQYF. CDR3 coding DNA: TGTGCCAGCAGCTTAGGGGGGACTAGCGGCTACGAGCAGTACTTC.

This clonotype has only a few counts. The rearrangement links TRBV13 to TRBJ2-7; TRBD1 might be the D (6 bases). This CDR3 has 15 residues. V was pared by 2 bases and J by 3 bases, with 14 bases between. Germline lookup yields CDR1 PRHDT and CDR2 FYEKMQ (reference sequence). The CDR3, as DNA: TGTGCCAGCAGCTTATGGGGGCAGGGGCGCTACGAGCAGTACTTC. Translated, it gives CASSLWGQGRYEQYF.

This clonotype appeared a few times. The chain couples TRBV7-6 to TRBJ1-6; D is undetermined. Looked up from germline, CDR1 is SGHVS and CDR2 is FNYEAQ. V lost 0 bases and J lost 8, with 14 bases in between. The CDR3 totals 16 residues. The CDR3 bases are TGTGCCAGCAGCTTAGCCGTAGACGGATCGGATTCACCCCTCCACTTT. As protein: CASSLAVDGSDSPLHF. Together with reference TRBV7-6 and TRBJ1-6, the CDR3 gives the full variable domain: GAGVSQSPRYKVTKRGQDVALRCDPISGHVSLYWYRQALGQGPEFLTYFNYEAQQDKSGLPNDRFSAERPEGSISTLTIQRTEQRDSAMYRCASSLAVDGSDSPLHFGNGTRLTVT.